Listed below are T cell receptor beta chains from one sample, sequenced in a study of CD8+ T cells in alopecia areata. Sequencing was performed with immunoSEQ multiplex PCR; in TCRdb, only in-frame clones are kept and a portion is missing. The profile shows 150,000 to 250,000 clones, roughly three fifths of them singletons. Sequenced material: CD4+ T cells sorted from blood, taken at week 4, from a patient treated with tofacitinib. These receptors were taken from a human donor with alopecia areata. The CDR3 runs from the conserved cysteine through the conserved F or W. Each record gives: V gene, D gene, clone size, J gene, CDR3 DNA, CDR3 protein. A D gene is named only where the DNA matches it firmly. Not all rows give a size; the values are once, few, many and, for expanded clones, a class.

>TRBV5-1|NA|NA|TRBJ2-5
TGCGCCAGCAGCACGGACCCACGTGGGACCCAGTACTTC
CASSTDPRGTQYF
>TRBV5-6|NA|NA|TRBJ2-1
TGTGCCAGCAGCTTGTCGCTAGGAGCCTACAATGAGCAGTTCTTC
CASSLSLGAYNEQFF
>TRBV5-1|TRBD1|NA|TRBJ2-2
TGCGCCAGCAGCCAGGGACAGCCCGGGGAGCTGTTTTTT
CASSQGQPGELFF
>TRBV20-1|NA|NA|TRBJ2-5
TGCAGTCCCGGGACTTGGGGGTACTTC
CSPGTWGYF
>TRBV29-1|TRBD1|few|TRBJ2-7
TGCAGCGGGTCGGGACAGAGCTCCTACGAGCAGTACTTC
CSGSGQSSYEQYF
>TRBV2|TRBD1|NA|TRBJ2-1
TGTGCCAGCATACGGGACAGGGACAATGAGCAGTTCTTC
CASIRDRDNEQFF
>TRBV6-5|NA|few|TRBJ2-5
TGTGCCAGCAGTTACTTCCCCACGGGGGGCTCAGAGACCCAGTACTTC
CASSYFPTGGSETQYF
>TRBV29-1|NA|once|TRBJ1-2
TGCAGCGTTGACACCGGTTACTATGGCTACACCTTC
CSVDTGYYGYTF
>TRBV2|NA|NA|TRBJ2-1
TGTGCCAGCAGCGCCACAGGGAGCTCCTACAATGAGCAGTTCTTC
CASSATGSSYNEQFF
>TRBV7-8|NA|NA|TRBJ2-4
TGTGCCAGCAGCTTACGAGAAGGGACAACAAACATTCAGTACTTC
CASSLREGTTNIQYF
>TRBV7-9|NA|few|TRBJ1-1
TGTGCCAGCACCCCAGGACAGTTTGACACTGAAGCTTTCTTT
CASTPGQFDTEAFF
>TRBV30|NA|NA|TRBJ2-2
TGTGCCTGGATCCCCGCAATCACCGGGGAGCTGTTTTTT
CAWIPAITGELFF
>TRBV4-1|NA|NA|TRBJ1-4
TGCGCCAGCAGCCCCCCTAGGGGAATAGGTGAAAAACTGTTTTTT
CASSPPRGIGEKLFF
>TRBV30|NA|once|TRBJ1-3
TGTGCCTGGAGCCCGGAAAACACCATATATTTT
CAWSPENTIYF
>TRBV5-4|NA|NA|TRBJ1-1
TGTGCCAGCAGCAATTCAGGGACCACTGAAGCTTTCTTT
CASSNSGTTEAFF
>TRBV6-1|NA|few|TRBJ1-5
TGTGCCAGCGCGGTCAGTCAGCCCCAGCATTTT
CASAVSQPQHF
>TRBV30|TRBD1|NA|TRBJ1-2
TGTGCCTGGAGGGGAGGGGGCGATGGCTACACCTTC
CAWRGGGDGYTF
>TRBV11-1|NA|NA|TRBJ1-5
TGTGCCAGCAGCACAGGCGCTCAGCCCCAGCATTTT
CASSTGAQPQHF
>TRBV11-1|NA|NA|TRBJ2-2
TGTGCCAGCAGATCATCAAACGCCCACAGCATATACACCGGGGAGCTGTTTTTT
CASRSSNAHSIYTGELFF
>TRBV2|TRBD1|NA|TRBJ1-5
TGTGCCAGCAGCGACAGGGTCGGGTATAGCAATCAGCCCCAGCATTTT
CASSDRVGYSNQPQHF
>TRBV5-6|TRBD2|NA|TRBJ2-5
TGTGCCAGCAGCCGGGCGGGGGGCGCCTTCCAAGAGACCCAGTACTTC
CASSRAGGAFQETQYF
>TRBV5-1|NA|NA|TRBJ2-5
TGCGCCAGCAGCTTGGACCTCCAGGTGGAGTACTTC
CASSLDLQVEYF
>TRBV7-8|TRBD2|NA|TRBJ2-5
TGTGCCAGCAGCTTACTAGGACTAGCGGGGGGGCGTGAGACCCAGTACTTC
CASSLLGLAGGRETQYF
>TRBV29-1|TRBD1|NA|TRBJ2-2
TGCAGCGTTGGCTCGGAACAGGGGGTATCTAAAGGGGAGCTGTTTTTT
CSVGSEQGVSKGELFF